What follows is one T cell receptor beta chain and its context. Its cognate antigen is unknown. Here immunoSEQ multiplex PCR was the method, and the copy in TCRdb shows in-frame clones only, minus some. The sample shows about 8,300 clones, 70% to 90% of them seen only once. The sample is drawn from a study of immune evolution from preneoplasia to lung adenocarcinoma. Study outcomes and limitations: Top clone frequencies peaked in normal lung, apparently declining through invasive adenocarcinoma.

The CDR3 contains 14 residues. Trimming took 2 bases from V and 5 from J; bases not matched to a gene: 3. Germline CDR1 reads SEHNR; CDR2 reads FQNEAQ (reference sequence). Sequencing used FFPE minimally invasive lung adenocarcinoma tissue. The sequence was collected from a person aged 65 to 85 with lung adenocarcinoma. The rearrangement joins TRBV7-9 to TRBJ2-3; TRBD1 aligns across 8 bases. Here the CDR3 DNA reads TGTGCCAGCAGCTTACGGACAGGGAGAGATACGCAGTATTTT. Translating it yields CASSLRTGRDTQYF.